These 3 T cell receptor beta chains were sequenced from one sample in a study of T cell repertoires in cytomegalovirus infection. TCRdb re-called the reads with MiXCR, one entry per CDR3 protein. In the table there are approximately 500,000 distinct CDR3 sequences, approximately 15% of which are singletons. The sample comprised CD8+ T cells from PBMCs. The receptors were gathered from a human donor in good health (CMV status not recorded). Some clones in this sample may be carry-over from other donors' samples.

This clonotype was seen a handful of times. J is TRBJ1-4 and V is TRBV19; D gene ambiguous. The germline V gene encodes CDR1 LNHDA and CDR2 SQIVND (reference sequence). The CDR3 is 16 amino acids. The V gene lost 3 bases and the J gene lost 1 base, with 12 bases spanning the gap. CDR3 sequence: CASSMTRRITNEKLFF. The CDR3, as DNA: TGTGCCAGTAGTATGACCCGGAGAATAACTAATGAAAAACTGTTTTTT.

V gene TRBV15 combines with J gene TRBJ1-2; 8 nucleotides line up with TRBD1. V lost 5 bases and J lost 4; bases outside the gene matches: 12. Germline V lookup: CDR1 LNHNV, CDR2 YYDKDF (reference sequence). CDR3 length: 16 amino acids. This CDR3 reads CATSLDRDRTTYGYTF. The CDR3 nucleotides are TGTGCCACCAGCCTTGACCGGGACAGGACCACCTATGGCTACACCTTC. The full variable domain, rest sourced from reference TRBV15 and TRBJ1-2, is DAMVIQNPRYQVTQFGKPVTLSCSQTLNHNVMYWYQQKSSQAPKLLFHYYDKDFNNEADTPDNFQSRRPNTSFCFLDIRSPGLGDTAMYLCATSLDRDRTTYGYTFGSGTRLTVV.

The chain employs TRBV27 and TRBJ2-5; D perhaps matches TRBD2 (5 bases). V was pared by 5 bases and J by 5 bases, with 12 bases between. CDR1 and CDR2 (germline): MNHEY, SMNVEV (reference sequence). This CDR3 region has 13 residues. CDR3 amino acids: CASSPPRRETQYF. The CDR3 nucleotides are TGTGCCAGCAGTCCACCCAGGAGGGAGACCCAGTACTTC.